This T cell receptor (beta chain) is drawn from a study of CD8 T cells in ankylosing spondylitis. Study-wide results and caveats: Characteristic, it appeared, of ankylosing spondylitis blood was a TCR beta motif of fewer than 10 highly homologous variants. Some of these motif variants have turned up before, in reports on reactive arthritis synovial fluid and blood. As reported, disease-linked clones showed significant enrichment in matched ankylosing spondylitis synovial fluid.

In its sample, this clonotype was seen many times. The antigen remains unidentified. The CDR3 has 13 residues. From germline, CDR1 is GTSNPN and CDR2 SVGIG (reference sequence). V dropped 2 bases and J dropped 2 bases, with 8 bases sitting between them. Quantitative 5'-RACE with molecular barcodes was used to make the TCR beta libraries. TCRdb independently ran MiXCR on the 5' RACE reads; one entry per CDR3 protein. This sample has 130,000 or so distinct CDR3 sequences, with about 6.5% found just once. The chain joins TRBV30 to TRBJ2-3, with unresolved D. This clonotype was sampled from a male donor with ankylosing spondylitis or in good health (not recorded which). The sample consisted of blood, either unsorted or a sorted T cell fraction (not recorded which). For the CDR3, the DNA is TGTGCCTGGAGTAGAGACACCACAGATACGCAGTATTTT. Its translation is CAWSRDTTDTQYF.